These T cell receptor beta chains were read from a single sample in a study of blood T cell repertoires in COVID-19. The protocol was immunoSEQ multiplex PCR, while the TCRdb copy is restricted to in-frame clones and leaves out a portion. The repertoire holds about 160,000 clones, with 65% to 90% as singletons. The specimen sequenced was peripheral blood. The receptors shown here come from a man aged 65-85 years with acute or convalescent COVID-19. The CDR3 runs from the conserved cysteine through the conserved F or W. A D gene is named only where the DNA matches it firmly. Clone sizes are given selectively: once, few, many, or a class where the clone is expanded.

v_call: TRBV7-6
d_call: TRBD2
j_call: TRBJ2-3
clone_size: .
cdr3_aa: CASSFSSGLAETTDTQYF
cdr3_nt: TGTGCCAGCAGCTTTTCATCGGGACTAGCCGAAACAACAGATACGCAGTATTTT

v_call: TRBV7-9
d_call: TRBD1
j_call: TRBJ1-1
clone_size: once
cdr3_aa: CASSLNSKGQVEAFF
cdr3_nt: TGTGCCAGCAGCTTAAACTCCAAGGGACAGGTTGAAGCTTTCTTT

v_call: TRBV4-3
d_call: TRBD1
j_call: TRBJ2-2
clone_size: once
cdr3_aa: CASSLGTGVTGELFF
cdr3_nt: TGCGCCAGCAGCCTCGGGACAGGGGTCACCGGGGAGCTGTTTTTT

v_call: TRBV6-1
d_call: .
j_call: TRBJ1-2
clone_size: few
cdr3_aa: CASSDRNYGYTF
cdr3_nt: TGTGCCAGCAGTGACAGGAACTATGGCTACACCTTC

v_call: TRBV7-9
d_call: TRBD1
j_call: TRBJ2-7
clone_size: .
cdr3_aa: CASSPRGQGAYEQYF
cdr3_nt: TGTGCCAGCAGCCCCCGGGGACAGGGGGCATACGAGCAGTACTTC

v_call: TRBV6-5
d_call: .
j_call: TRBJ1-2
clone_size: .
cdr3_aa: CASTEGPQNYGYTF
cdr3_nt: TGTGCCAGCACCGAGGGTCCCCAAAACTATGGCTACACCTTC

v_call: TRBV9
d_call: .
j_call: TRBJ2-3
clone_size: .
cdr3_aa: CASSVAGSSWDTDTQYF
cdr3_nt: TGTGCCAGCAGCGTAGCCGGGTCTAGCTGGGACACAGATACGCAGTATTTT

v_call: TRBV7-8
d_call: .
j_call: TRBJ2-7
clone_size: few
cdr3_aa: CASSLLGGLSYEQYF
cdr3_nt: TGTGCCAGCAGCTTACTCGGAGGCCTTTCCTACGAGCAGTACTTC

v_call: TRBV6-5
d_call: TRBD1
j_call: TRBJ2-1
clone_size: .
cdr3_aa: CASMTGWPYNEQFF
cdr3_nt: TGTGCCAGCATGACAGGGTGGCCCTACAATGAGCAGTTCTTC

v_call: TRBV3-1/TRBV3-2
d_call: .
j_call: TRBJ2-3
clone_size: .
cdr3_aa: CASSHRGTDTQYF
cdr3_nt: TGTGCCAGCAGCCACCGGGGCACAGATACGCAGTATTTT

v_call: TRBV6-2/TRBV6-3
d_call: .
j_call: TRBJ1-1
clone_size: many
cdr3_aa: CASSGGPQRGNTEAFF
cdr3_nt: TGTGCCAGCAGTGGCGGACCGCAAAGGGGGAACACTGAAGCTTTCTTT

v_call: TRBV7-6
d_call: TRBD1
j_call: TRBJ1-3
clone_size: .
cdr3_aa: CASSLGQENTIYF
cdr3_nt: TGTGCCAGCAGCCTTGGACAGGAAAACACCATATATTTT

v_call: TRBV27
d_call: TRBD1
j_call: TRBJ2-7
clone_size: few
cdr3_aa: CASSTRQGWGSYEQYF
cdr3_nt: TGTGCCAGCAGTACACGACAGGGATGGGGCTCCTACGAGCAGTACTTC

v_call: TRBV2
d_call: TRBD1
j_call: TRBJ2-3
clone_size: .
cdr3_aa: CASSRDRTDTQYF
cdr3_nt: TGTGCCAGCAGCCGGGACAGAACAGATACGCAGTATTTT

v_call: TRBV6-5
d_call: .
j_call: TRBJ1-4
clone_size: .
cdr3_aa: CASSQTGTTNEKLFF
cdr3_nt: TGTGCCAGCAGTCAGACGGGGACAACTAATGAAAAACTGTTTTTT

v_call: TRBV6-8
d_call: TRBD2
j_call: TRBJ2-7
clone_size: .
cdr3_aa: CASSRGGLAVEEQYF
cdr3_nt: TGTGCCAGCAGCCGAGGAGGACTAGCGGTCGAGGAGCAGTACTTC

v_call: TRBV7-2
d_call: TRBD1
j_call: TRBJ2-5
clone_size: .
cdr3_aa: CASSSDRAQETQYF
cdr3_nt: TGTGCCAGCAGCTCCGACAGGGCCCAAGAGACCCAGTACTTC

v_call: TRBV7-2
d_call: TRBD2
j_call: TRBJ2-5
clone_size: .
cdr3_aa: CASSLARLADRETQYF
cdr3_nt: TGTGCCAGCAGCTTAGCGCGGCTAGCGGACCGGGAGACCCAGTACTTC

v_call: TRBV7-3
d_call: .
j_call: TRBJ2-5
clone_size: .
cdr3_aa: CASSLNGREETQYF
cdr3_nt: TGTGCCAGCAGCTTAAATGGCAGGGAAGAGACCCAGTACTTC

v_call: TRBV6-5
d_call: TRBD2
j_call: TRBJ2-1
clone_size: .
cdr3_aa: CASSSPSGSGNEQFF
cdr3_nt: TGTGCCAGCAGTTCTCCTAGCGGGAGCGGCAATGAGCAGTTCTTC

v_call: TRBV6-2/TRBV6-3
d_call: TRBD2
j_call: TRBJ2-4
clone_size: .
cdr3_aa: CASSLLAGVNIQYF
cdr3_nt: TGTGCCAGCAGTCTACTAGCGGGAGTGAACATTCAGTACTTC

v_call: TRBV7-2
d_call: TRBD1
j_call: TRBJ2-2
clone_size: .
cdr3_aa: CASSVYRGEAELFF
cdr3_nt: TGTGCCAGCAGCGTATACAGGGGCGAGGCGGAGCTGTTTTTT

v_call: TRBV30
d_call: .
j_call: TRBJ2-3
clone_size: .
cdr3_aa: CAWSVSGTRTDTQYF
cdr3_nt: TGTGCCTGGAGTGTATCGGGAACCCGCACAGATACGCAGTATTTT

v_call: TRBV9
d_call: .
j_call: TRBJ1-1
clone_size: .
cdr3_aa: CASSASDTGEAFF
cdr3_nt: TGTGCCAGCAGCGCCTCTGACACAGGCGAAGCTTTCTTT

v_call: TRBV28
d_call: TRBD1
j_call: TRBJ2-7
clone_size: .
cdr3_aa: CASRTGSIYEQYF
cdr3_nt: TGTGCCAGCAGGACAGGGTCTATTTACGAGCAGTACTTC

v_call: TRBV7-3
d_call: TRBD2
j_call: TRBJ2-5
clone_size: .
cdr3_aa: CASSPLGGGVETQYF
cdr3_nt: TGTGCCAGCAGCCCCTTGGGGGGAGGGGTTGAGACCCAGTACTTC

v_call: TRBV4-1
d_call: TRBD2
j_call: TRBJ2-5
clone_size: .
cdr3_aa: CASSQGAGLAGEETQYF
cdr3_nt: TGCGCCAGCAGCCAAGGGGCTGGACTAGCGGGGGAAGAGACCCAGTACTTC

v_call: TRBV2
d_call: TRBD2
j_call: TRBJ2-7
clone_size: .
cdr3_aa: CASGLAGVKQYF
cdr3_nt: TGTGCCAGTGGACTAGCGGGAGTTAAGCAGTACTTC

v_call: TRBV14
d_call: TRBD1
j_call: TRBJ2-2
clone_size: .
cdr3_aa: CASSQATGVTGELFF
cdr3_nt: TGTGCCAGCAGCCAGGCAACAGGGGTAACCGGGGAGCTGTTTTTT

v_call: TRBV9
d_call: .
j_call: TRBJ2-7
clone_size: once
cdr3_aa: CASSARGTSDYEQYF
cdr3_nt: TGTGCCAGCAGCGCAAGAGGGACATCAGATTACGAGCAGTACTTC

v_call: TRBV2
d_call: TRBD1
j_call: TRBJ2-2
clone_size: .
cdr3_aa: CASSAQTGSNTGELFF
cdr3_nt: TGTGCCAGCAGTGCCCAGACAGGGTCTAACACCGGGGAGCTGTTTTTT

v_call: TRBV4-3
d_call: TRBD1
j_call: TRBJ2-1
clone_size: .
cdr3_aa: CASSQGPGTGLNEQFF
cdr3_nt: TGCGCCAGCAGCCAAGGCCCTGGGACAGGGTTAAATGAGCAGTTCTTC

v_call: TRBV29-1
d_call: .
j_call: TRBJ1-4
clone_size: .
cdr3_aa: CSVGQKTGIAGEKLFF
cdr3_nt: TGCAGCGTTGGCCAGAAAACCGGGATAGCGGGTGAAAAACTGTTTTTT

v_call: TRBV28
d_call: TRBD2
j_call: TRBJ2-2
clone_size: .
cdr3_aa: CASRVALAGNTGELFF
cdr3_nt: TGTGCCAGCAGGGTAGCACTAGCGGGGAACACCGGGGAGCTGTTTTTT

v_call: TRBV13
d_call: TRBD1
j_call: TRBJ2-3
clone_size: .
cdr3_aa: CASSPGQGDTDTQYF
cdr3_nt: TGTGCCAGCAGCCCGGGACAGGGGGACACAGATACGCAGTATTTT

v_call: TRBV9
d_call: TRBD2
j_call: TRBJ2-1
clone_size: .
cdr3_aa: CASSAPLAGGPHNEQFF
cdr3_nt: TGTGCCAGCAGCGCCCCCCTAGCGGGAGGGCCCCACAATGAGCAGTTCTTC

v_call: TRBV19
d_call: TRBD2
j_call: TRBJ2-1
clone_size: .
cdr3_aa: CASRTSGGPYNEQFF
cdr3_nt: TGTGCCAGCCGGACTAGCGGAGGTCCCTACAATGAGCAGTTCTTC

v_call: TRBV4-1
d_call: TRBD2
j_call: TRBJ2-3
clone_size: .
cdr3_aa: CASSQDQGGLAGLVDTQYF
cdr3_nt: TGCGCCAGCAGCCAAGATCAAGGCGGACTAGCGGGTTTAGTAGATACGCAGTATTTT

v_call: TRBV4-2
d_call: TRBD1
j_call: TRBJ1-1
clone_size: .
cdr3_aa: CASSLRQGDTEAFF
cdr3_nt: TGTGCCAGCAGCCTCCGACAGGGGGACACTGAAGCTTTCTTT

v_call: TRBV29-1
d_call: TRBD1
j_call: TRBJ2-7
clone_size: .
cdr3_aa: CSAGTGRSYEQYF
cdr3_nt: TGCAGCGCCGGGACAGGGAGATCCTACGAGCAGTACTTC

v_call: TRBV11-2
d_call: .
j_call: TRBJ2-7
clone_size: .
cdr3_aa: CASSLDHRGYEQYF
cdr3_nt: TGTGCCAGCAGCTTAGATCATAGGGGCTACGAGCAGTACTTC

v_call: TRBV7-9
d_call: TRBD1
j_call: TRBJ1-5
clone_size: .
cdr3_aa: CASSTGGWNQPQHF
cdr3_nt: TGTGCCAGCAGTACAGGGGGCTGGAACCAGCCCCAGCATTTT

v_call: TRBV4-3
d_call: TRBD1
j_call: TRBJ1-2
clone_size: .
cdr3_aa: CASSQDTGGIGYGYTF
cdr3_nt: TGCGCCAGCAGCCAAGATACAGGGGGCATAGGCTATGGCTACACCTTC

v_call: TRBV7-9
d_call: TRBD2
j_call: TRBJ2-1
clone_size: .
cdr3_aa: CASSLQTSGANEQFF
cdr3_nt: TGTGCCAGCAGCTTACAGACTAGCGGGGCCAATGAGCAGTTCTTC

v_call: TRBV5-4
d_call: .
j_call: TRBJ2-7
clone_size: .
cdr3_aa: CASSFQGADEQYF
cdr3_nt: TGTGCCAGCAGCTTCCAAGGGGCCGACGAGCAGTACTTC

v_call: TRBV5-4
d_call: .
j_call: TRBJ2-3
clone_size: .
cdr3_aa: CASSLYMAGSTDTQYF
cdr3_nt: TGTGCCAGCAGCTTGTATATGGCAGGGAGCACAGATACGCAGTATTTT

v_call: TRBV9
d_call: .
j_call: TRBJ2-3
clone_size: .
cdr3_aa: CASSVDVQGGTDTQYF
cdr3_nt: TGTGCCAGCAGCGTAGATGTTCAGGGCGGCACAGATACGCAGTATTTT

v_call: TRBV7-6
d_call: TRBD1
j_call: TRBJ2-5
clone_size: many
cdr3_aa: CASSLGSGDRQETQYF
cdr3_nt: TGTGCCAGCAGCTTAGGATCTGGGGACAGACAAGAGACCCAGTACTTC

v_call: TRBV4-1
d_call: .
j_call: TRBJ1-2
clone_size: .
cdr3_aa: CASSQVGGGANYGYTF
cdr3_nt: TGCGCCAGCAGCCAAGTAGGAGGAGGAGCTAACTATGGCTACACCTTC

v_call: TRBV5-1
d_call: TRBD2
j_call: TRBJ2-7
clone_size: .
cdr3_aa: CASSLEASGSSYEQYF
cdr3_nt: TGCGCCAGCAGCTTGGAGGCTAGCGGAAGCTCCTACGAGCAGTACTTC